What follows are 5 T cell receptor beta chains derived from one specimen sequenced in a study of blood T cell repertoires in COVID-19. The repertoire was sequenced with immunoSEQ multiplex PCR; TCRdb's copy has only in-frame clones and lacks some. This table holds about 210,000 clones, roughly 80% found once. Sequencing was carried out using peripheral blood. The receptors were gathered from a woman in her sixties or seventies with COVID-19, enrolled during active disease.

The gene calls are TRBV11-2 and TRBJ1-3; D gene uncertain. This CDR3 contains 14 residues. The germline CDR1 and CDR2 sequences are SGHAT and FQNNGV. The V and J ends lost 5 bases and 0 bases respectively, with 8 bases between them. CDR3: CASSVRGSGNTIYF. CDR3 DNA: TGTGCCAGCAGCGTTCGGGGCTCTGGAAACACCATATATTTT. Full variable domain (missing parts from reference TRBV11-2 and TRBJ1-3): EAGVAQSPRYKIIEKRQSVAFWCNPISGHATLYWYQQILGQGPKLLIQFQNNGVVDDSQLPKDRFSAERLKGVDSTLKIQPAKLEDSAVYLCASSVRGSGNTIYFGEGSWLTVV.

CDR3 amino acids: CASSLAVAAEAFF. In DNA form, the CDR3 reads TGCGCCAGCAGCTTGGCTGTGGCGGCTGAAGCTTTCTTT. This chain links TRBV5-1 with TRBJ1-1; no reliable D call. This CDR3 spans 13 amino acids. Trimming cost V 0 bases and J 6 bases, with 9 bases left between them. Germline CDR1 is SGHRS and CDR2 is YFSETQ.

The CDR3 nucleotides are TGCGCCAGCAGCCAACCTATAGGACTACCGTCCTACGAGCAGTACTTC. This codes for CASSQPIGLPSYEQYF. The rearrangement links TRBV4-3 to TRBJ2-7, with a weak D call TRBD2 (6 bases). In germline, CDR1 is LGHNA, CDR2 YSLEER. The CDR3 totals 16 residues. Trimming left V 2 bases short and J 1 base short, with 15 bases between.

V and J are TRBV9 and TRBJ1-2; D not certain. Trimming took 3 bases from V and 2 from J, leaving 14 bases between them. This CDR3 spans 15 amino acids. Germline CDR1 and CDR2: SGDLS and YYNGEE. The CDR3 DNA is TGTGCCAGCAGCGACCGAGGGTCGGGAAACTATGGCTACACCTTC. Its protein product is CASSDRGSGNYGYTF. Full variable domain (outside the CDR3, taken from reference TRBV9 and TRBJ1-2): DSGVTQTPKHLITATGQRVTLRCSPRSGDLSVYWYQQSLDQGLQFLIQYYNGEERAKGNILERFSAQQFPDLHSELNLSSLELGDSALYFCASSDRGSGNYGYTFGSGTRLTVV.

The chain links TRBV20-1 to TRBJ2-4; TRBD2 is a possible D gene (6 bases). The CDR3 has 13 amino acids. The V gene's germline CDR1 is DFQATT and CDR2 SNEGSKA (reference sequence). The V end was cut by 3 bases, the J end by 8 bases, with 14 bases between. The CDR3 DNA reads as TGCAGTGCTAGTGCTGGGGGGAGAGACATTCAGTACTTC. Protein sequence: CSASAGGRDIQYF.